The source of this T cell receptor (beta chain) is a study of cytomegalovirus exposure and HLA in healthy donors. A multiplex PCR was run with 60 Vbeta primers and 13 Jbeta primers. Profiling relied on immunoSEQ multiplex PCR, and the TCRdb table lists in-frame clones only, not all of them. The repertoire has approximately 110,000 clones, about 70% of them found once; the top ten carry around 8.2%. The receptor comes from a man aged 30-40 years in good health and CMV-seropositive. Sequenced: PBMCs.

The CDR3 spells CASSLTDNRGTDTQYF. The CDR3 DNA reads TGTGCCAGCAGCTTAACTGATAACAGGGGCACAGATACGCAGTATTTT. The J gene is TRBJ2-3, the V gene TRBV7-3; possibly TRBD1 for D (6 bases). This CDR3 region has 16 residues. V lost 0 bases and J lost 1, with 11 bases in between. Germline CDR1 reads SGHTA; CDR2 reads FQGTGA. The full variable domain, its missing parts supplied by reference TRBV7-3 and TRBJ2-3, is GAGVSQTPSNKVTEKGKYVELRCDPISGHTALYWYRQSLGQGPEFLIYFQGTGAADDSGLPNDRFFAVRPEGSVSTLKIQRTERGDSAVYLCASSLTDNRGTDTQYFGPGTRLTVL.